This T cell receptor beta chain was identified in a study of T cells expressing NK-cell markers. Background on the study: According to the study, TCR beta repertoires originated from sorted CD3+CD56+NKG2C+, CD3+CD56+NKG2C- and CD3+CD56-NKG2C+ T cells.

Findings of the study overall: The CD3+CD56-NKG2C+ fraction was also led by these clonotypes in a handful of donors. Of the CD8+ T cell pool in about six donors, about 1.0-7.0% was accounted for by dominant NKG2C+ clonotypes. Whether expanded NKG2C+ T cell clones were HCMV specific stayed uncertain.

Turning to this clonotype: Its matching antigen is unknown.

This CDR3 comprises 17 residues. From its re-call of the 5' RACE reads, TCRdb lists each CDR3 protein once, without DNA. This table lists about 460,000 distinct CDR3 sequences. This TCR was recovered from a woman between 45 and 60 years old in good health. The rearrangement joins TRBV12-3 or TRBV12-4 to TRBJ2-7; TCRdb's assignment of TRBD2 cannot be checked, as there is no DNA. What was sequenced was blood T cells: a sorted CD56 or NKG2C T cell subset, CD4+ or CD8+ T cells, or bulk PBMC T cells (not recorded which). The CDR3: CASSSRTSGRTKHEQYF.